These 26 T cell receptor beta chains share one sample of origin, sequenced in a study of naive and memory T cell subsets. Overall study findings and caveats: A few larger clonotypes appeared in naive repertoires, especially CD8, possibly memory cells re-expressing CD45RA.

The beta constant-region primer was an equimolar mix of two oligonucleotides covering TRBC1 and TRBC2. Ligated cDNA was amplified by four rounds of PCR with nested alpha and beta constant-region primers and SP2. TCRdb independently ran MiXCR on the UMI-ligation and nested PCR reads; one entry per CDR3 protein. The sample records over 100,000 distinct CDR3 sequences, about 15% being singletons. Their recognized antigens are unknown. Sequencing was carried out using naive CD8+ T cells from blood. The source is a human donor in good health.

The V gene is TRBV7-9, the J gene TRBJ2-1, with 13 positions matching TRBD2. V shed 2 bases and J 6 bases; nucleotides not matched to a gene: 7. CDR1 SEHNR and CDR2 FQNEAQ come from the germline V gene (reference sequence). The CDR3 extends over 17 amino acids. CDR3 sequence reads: CASSLRLAGGPGNEQFF. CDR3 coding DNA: TGTGCCAGCAGCTTAAGACTAGCGGGAGGACCGGGCAATGAGCAGTTCTTC.

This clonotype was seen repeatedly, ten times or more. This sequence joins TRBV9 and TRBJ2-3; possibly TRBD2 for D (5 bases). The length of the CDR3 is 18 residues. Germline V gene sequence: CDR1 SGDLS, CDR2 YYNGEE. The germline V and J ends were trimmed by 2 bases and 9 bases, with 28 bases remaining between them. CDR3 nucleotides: TGTGCCAGCAGCGTTGAGGGTATGGGCGGAGTGGGCTACCGGACGCAGTATTTT. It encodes CASSVEGMGGVGYRTQYF.

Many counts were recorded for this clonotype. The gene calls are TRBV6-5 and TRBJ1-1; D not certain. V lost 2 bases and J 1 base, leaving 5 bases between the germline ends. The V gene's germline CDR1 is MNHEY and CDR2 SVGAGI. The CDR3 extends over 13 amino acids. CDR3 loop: CASSYNGNTEAFF. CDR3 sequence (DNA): TGTGCCAGCAGTTACAACGGGAACACTGAAGCTTTCTTT.

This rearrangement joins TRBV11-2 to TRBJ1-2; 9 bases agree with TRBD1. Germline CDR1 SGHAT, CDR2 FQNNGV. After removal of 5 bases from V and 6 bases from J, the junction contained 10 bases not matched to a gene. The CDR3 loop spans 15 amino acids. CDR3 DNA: TGTGCCAGCAGCACACCACCGGGACAGGGAGATGGCTACACCTTC. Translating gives CASSTPPGQGDGYTF.

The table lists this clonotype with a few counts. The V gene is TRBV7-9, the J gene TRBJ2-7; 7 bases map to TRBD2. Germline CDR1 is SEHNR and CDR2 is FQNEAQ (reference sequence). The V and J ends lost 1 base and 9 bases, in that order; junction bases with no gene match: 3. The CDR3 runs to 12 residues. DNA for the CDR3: TGTGCCAGCAGCTTAGGCGGGAGTGGGCAGTACTTC. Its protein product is CASSLGGSGQYF.

The DNA for the CDR3 is TGTGCCAGCAGCAACGGACAGAACACCGGGGAGCTGTTTTTT. It codes for CASSNGQNTGELFF. The V call is TRBV5-6, the J call TRBJ2-2; D is possibly TRBD1 (5 bases). The length of the CDR3 is 14 residues. V was pared by 4 bases and J by 1 base, with 8 bases between. CDR1 is SGHDT and CDR2 is YYEEEE in the germline V gene. Looking up the rest from reference TRBV5-6 and TRBJ2-2 gives the full variable domain: DAGVTQSPTHLIKTRGQQVTLRCSPKSGHDTVSWYQQALGQGPQFIFQYYEEEERQRGNFPDRFSGHQFPNYSSELNVNALLLGDSALYLCASSNGQNTGELFFGEGSRLTVL.

CDR3 amino acids: CASSLVGGSNQPQHF. The DNA for the CDR3 is TGTGCCAGCAGCTTAGTGGGAGGGAGCAATCAGCCCCAGCATTTT. This chain joins TRBV7-9 and TRBJ1-5; D remains unclear. The CDR3 consists of 15 residues. The V end lost 1 base, the J end lost 1 base, and 8 bases lay between the germline ends. Germline V gene sequence: CDR1 SEHNR, CDR2 FQNEAQ (reference sequence).

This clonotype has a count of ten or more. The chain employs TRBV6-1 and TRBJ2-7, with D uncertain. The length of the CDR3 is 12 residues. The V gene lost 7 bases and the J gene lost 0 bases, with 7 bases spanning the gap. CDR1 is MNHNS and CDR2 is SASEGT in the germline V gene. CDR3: CASISSSYEQYF. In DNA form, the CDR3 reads TGTGCCAGCATTAGCAGCTCCTACGAGCAGTACTTC.

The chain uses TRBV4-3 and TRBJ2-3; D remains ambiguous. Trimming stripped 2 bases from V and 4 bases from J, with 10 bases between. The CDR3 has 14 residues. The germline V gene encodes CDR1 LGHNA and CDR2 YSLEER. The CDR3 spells CASSQLGPPDTQYF. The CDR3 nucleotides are TGCGCCAGCAGCCAACTAGGTCCCCCAGATACGCAGTATTTT.

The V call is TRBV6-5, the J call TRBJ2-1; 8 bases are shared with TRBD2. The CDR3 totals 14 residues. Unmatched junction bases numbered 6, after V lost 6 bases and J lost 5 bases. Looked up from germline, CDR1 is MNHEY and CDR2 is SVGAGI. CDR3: CASSVAGPNNEQFF. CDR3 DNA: TGTGCCAGCAGCGTAGCGGGACCGAACAATGAGCAGTTCTTC.

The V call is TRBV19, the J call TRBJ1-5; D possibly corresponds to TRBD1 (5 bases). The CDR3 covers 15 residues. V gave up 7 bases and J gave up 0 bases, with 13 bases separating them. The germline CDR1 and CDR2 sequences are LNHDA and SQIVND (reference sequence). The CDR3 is CASTDAGYSNQPQHF. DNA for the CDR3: TGTGCCAGTACCGACGCAGGGTATAGCAATCAGCCCCAGCATTTT.

CDR3 sequence reads: CASSLGTGLTDTQYF. The DNA of the CDR3 is TGTGCCAGCAGCTTGGGGACAGGACTCACAGATACGCAGTATTTT. This chain links TRBV5-5 with TRBJ2-3; TRBD1 matches 7 bases. Germline CDR1 reads SGHKS; CDR2 reads YYEKEE (reference sequence). V lost 0 bases and J lost 2; bases outside the gene matches: 3. The CDR3 sequence is 15 residues long. The variable domain in full, completed from reference TRBV5-5 and TRBJ2-3, reads DAGVTQSPTHLIKTRGQQVTLRCSPISGHKSVSWYQQVLGQGPQFIFQYYEKEERGRGNFPDRFSARQFPNYSSELNVNALLLGDSALYLCASSLGTGLTDTQYFGPGTRLTVL.

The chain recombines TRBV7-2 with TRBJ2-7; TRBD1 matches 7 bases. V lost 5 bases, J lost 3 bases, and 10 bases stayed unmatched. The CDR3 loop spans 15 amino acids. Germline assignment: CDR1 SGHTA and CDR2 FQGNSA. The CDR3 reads CASSTRQGEYYEQYF. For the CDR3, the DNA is TGTGCCAGCAGCACACGACAGGGTGAATACTACGAGCAGTACTTC.

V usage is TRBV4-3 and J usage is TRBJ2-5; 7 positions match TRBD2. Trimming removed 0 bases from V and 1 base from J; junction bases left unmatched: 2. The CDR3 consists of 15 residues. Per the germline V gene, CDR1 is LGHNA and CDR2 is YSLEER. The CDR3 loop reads CASSQEGTTQETQYF. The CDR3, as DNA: TGCGCCAGCAGCCAAGAGGGGACTACCCAAGAGACCCAGTACTTC.

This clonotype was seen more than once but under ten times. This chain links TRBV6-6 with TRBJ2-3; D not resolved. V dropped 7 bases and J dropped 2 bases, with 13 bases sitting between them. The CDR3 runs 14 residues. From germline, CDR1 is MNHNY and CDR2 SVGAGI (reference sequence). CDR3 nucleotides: TGTGCCAGCACCAACTGGGCCGTCACAGATACGCAGTATTTT. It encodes CASTNWAVTDTQYF.

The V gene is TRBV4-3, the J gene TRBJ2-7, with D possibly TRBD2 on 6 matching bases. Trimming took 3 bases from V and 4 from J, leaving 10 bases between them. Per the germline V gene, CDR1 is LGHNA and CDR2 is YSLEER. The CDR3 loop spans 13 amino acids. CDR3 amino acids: CASSQEGKYEQYF. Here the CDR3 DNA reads TGCGCCAGCAGCCAGGAGGGAAAGTACGAGCAGTACTTC.

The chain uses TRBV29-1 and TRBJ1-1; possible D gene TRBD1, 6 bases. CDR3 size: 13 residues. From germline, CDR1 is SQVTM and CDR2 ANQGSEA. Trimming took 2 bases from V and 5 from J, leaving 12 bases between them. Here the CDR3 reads CSVELRGSTEAFF. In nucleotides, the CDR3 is TGCAGCGTTGAACTTAGGGGGAGTACTGAAGCTTTCTTT. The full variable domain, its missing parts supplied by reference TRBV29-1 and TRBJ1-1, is SAVISQKPSRDICQRGTSLTIQCQVDSQVTMMFWYRQQPGQSLTLIATANQGSEATYESGFVIDKFPISRPNLTFSTLTVSNMSPEDSSIYLCSVELRGSTEAFFGQGTRLTVV.

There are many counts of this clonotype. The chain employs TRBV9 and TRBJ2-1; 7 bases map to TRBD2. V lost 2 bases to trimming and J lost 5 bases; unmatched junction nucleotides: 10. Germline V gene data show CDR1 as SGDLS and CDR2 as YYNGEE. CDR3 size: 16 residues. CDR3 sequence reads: CASSVDTGTTHNEQFF. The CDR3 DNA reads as TGTGCCAGCAGCGTTGACACCGGGACTACACACAATGAGCAGTTCTTC.

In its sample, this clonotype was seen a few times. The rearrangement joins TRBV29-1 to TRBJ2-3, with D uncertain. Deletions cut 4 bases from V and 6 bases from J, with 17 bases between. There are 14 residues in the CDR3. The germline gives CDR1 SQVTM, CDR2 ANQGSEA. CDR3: CSVVPTATEDTQYF. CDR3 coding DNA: TGCAGCGTTGTTCCTACAGCGACTGAGGATACGCAGTATTTT.

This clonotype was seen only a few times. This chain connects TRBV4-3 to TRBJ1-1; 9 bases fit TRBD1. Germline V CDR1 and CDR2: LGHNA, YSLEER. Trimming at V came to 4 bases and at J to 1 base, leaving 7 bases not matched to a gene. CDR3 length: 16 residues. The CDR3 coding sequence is TGCGCCAGCAGCCCCGGGACAGGGATCGGGAACACTGAAGCTTTCTTT. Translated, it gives CASSPGTGIGNTEAFF.

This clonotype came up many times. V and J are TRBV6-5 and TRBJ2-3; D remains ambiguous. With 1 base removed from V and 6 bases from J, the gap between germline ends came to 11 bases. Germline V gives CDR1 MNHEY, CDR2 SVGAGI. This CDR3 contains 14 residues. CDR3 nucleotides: TGTGCCAGCAGTTACTTGAGGTTCTCTGATACGCAGTATTTT. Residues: CASSYLRFSDTQYF.

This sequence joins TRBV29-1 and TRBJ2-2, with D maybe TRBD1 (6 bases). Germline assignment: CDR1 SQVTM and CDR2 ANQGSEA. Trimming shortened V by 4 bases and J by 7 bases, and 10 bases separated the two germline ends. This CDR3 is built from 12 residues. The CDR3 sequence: CSVGQGYGELFF. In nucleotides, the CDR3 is TGCAGCGTTGGGCAGGGGTACGGGGAGCTGTTTTTT.

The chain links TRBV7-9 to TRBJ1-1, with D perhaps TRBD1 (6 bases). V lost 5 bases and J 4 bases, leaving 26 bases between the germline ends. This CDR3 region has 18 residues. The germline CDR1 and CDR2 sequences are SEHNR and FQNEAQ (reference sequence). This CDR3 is CASSPRWPGGGGITEAFF. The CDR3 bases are TGTGCCAGCAGCCCCCGTTGGCCGGGGGGCGGGGGAATCACTGAAGCTTTCTTT.

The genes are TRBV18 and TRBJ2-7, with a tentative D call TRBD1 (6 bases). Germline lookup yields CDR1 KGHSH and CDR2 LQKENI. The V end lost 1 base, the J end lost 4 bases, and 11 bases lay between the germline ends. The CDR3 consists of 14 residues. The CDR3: CASSPRDTLYEQYF. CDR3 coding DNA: TGTGCCAGCTCACCACGGGACACCCTTTACGAGCAGTACTTC.

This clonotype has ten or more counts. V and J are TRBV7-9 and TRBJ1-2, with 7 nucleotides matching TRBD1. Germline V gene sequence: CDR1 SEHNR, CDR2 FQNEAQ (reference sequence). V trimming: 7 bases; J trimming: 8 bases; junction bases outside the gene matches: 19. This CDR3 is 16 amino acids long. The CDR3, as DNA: TGTGCCAGCACCGTTAGCGAAGGGACAGACTTGAGAGGCTACACCTTC. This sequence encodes CASTVSEGTDLRGYTF.

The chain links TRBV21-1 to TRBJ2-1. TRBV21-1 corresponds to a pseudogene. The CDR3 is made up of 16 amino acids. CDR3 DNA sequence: TGTGCCAGCAGCAAATATAACGGGAGGACCTACAATGAGCAGTTCTTC. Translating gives CASSKYNGRTYNEQFF.